This T cell receptor (beta chain) stems from a study of shared clonotypes between healthy human individuals. Turning to the study itself: The composition of the donors was two women and three men aged 18 to 49. General study findings and limits: Measured sharing among donors was expected to vary with sequencing depth.

This CDR3 contains 14 residues. Germline V gene lookup returns CDR1 MNHEY and CDR2 SVGAGI. With 4 bases clipped from V and 2 bases from J, the junction kept 3 bases outside the gene matches. Clones were sequenced by immunoSEQ multiplex PCR, and TCRdb holds only the in-frame ones, with some missing. The table records 2 million to 2.5 million clones, approximately 96% of them present only once. Participating donors were healthy, HIV-negative adults free of recent acute infections or vaccinations. Naive CD45RA+ and memory CD45RA-negative subsets were split from CD4+ cells. Regarding this clone: Its matching antigen is unknown. This sample also contains other DNA sequences that code for the same CDR3.

Sequenced: naive CD4+ T cells sorted from blood. The subset was: CD45RA+ positively selected. This receptor was taken from a man aged 18-30 years in good health. The chain recombines TRBV6-5 with TRBJ1-1; TRBD1 matches at 8 bases. The CDR3: CASSSGQVNTEAFF. DNA for the CDR3: TGTGCCAGCAGTTCGGGACAGGTTAACACTGAAGCTTTCTTT.